This TCR beta chain appears in the sequencing data of a study of shared clonotypes between healthy human individuals. Study-wide context: Per-donor plates numbered three CD4 naive, three CD4 memory, two CD8 naive and one CD8 memory.

V was shortened by 6 bases and J by 6 bases, with 23 bases between the two germline ends. Germline-derived CDR1 and CDR2 are SNHLY and FYNNEI. CDR3 size: 16 residues. At deep level, the assay was performed. TCRdb's table, derived via immunoSEQ multiplex PCR, lists solely in-frame clones and lacks some. The sample contains about 2.5 million clones, around 93% of which appear only once. Each of the donors was a healthy adult who was HIV-negative and had not had a recent acute infection or vaccination. Caucasian adults residing in Nashville, Tennessee made up all the donors. Sequencing input: naive CD4+ T cells from PBMCs. Subset noted: CD45RA+ positively selected. The V call is TRBV2, the J call TRBJ1-1; no clear D. The TCR originated in a man aged 18 to 30 in good health. Some clones in this sample may be carry-over from other donors' samples. The chain's CDR3 is CASSPPGKLRRAEAFF. CDR3 nucleotides: TGTGCCAGCAGCCCACCGGGAAAACTAAGAAGGGCTGAAGCTTTCTTT.